This TCR beta chain is drawn from a study of blood T cell repertoires in COVID-19. Study-wide context: Both acute and convalescent COVID-19 samples were obtained from the United States, Italy and Spain.

V was clipped by 5 bases and J by 6 bases, with 19 bases between them. The CDR3 runs 14 residues. Germline CDR1 and CDR2: SQVTM and ANQGSEA. Seattle researchers signed up patients amid active infection and tracked them longitudinally. How the authors handled the data: How many nucleated cells were present was estimated from reference gene primer amplification. Here immunoSEQ multiplex PCR was the method, and the copy in TCRdb shows in-frame clones only, minus some. V, J and clone size are those of that table, while D and trimming were read from the DNA. The data contain about 530,000 clones, roughly nine tenths of them singletons.

The chain carries TRBV29-1 and TRBJ1-1; D might be TRBD1 (5 bases). Material for sequencing was peripheral blood. The receptor was isolated from a woman aged 45-65 years with COVID-19, enrolled during active disease. CDR3 residues: CSVSLGPNGAEAFF. CDR3 DNA: TGCAGCGTTTCTCTGGGGCCGAACGGCGCTGAAGCTTTCTTT. The full variable domain, in which reference TRBV29-1 and TRBJ1-1 provide the parts outside the CDR3, is SAVISQKPSRDICQRGTSLTIQCQVDSQVTMMFWYRQQPGQSLTLIATANQGSEATYESGFVIDKFPISRPNLTFSTLTVSNMSPEDSSIYLCSVSLGPNGAEAFFGQGTRLTVV.